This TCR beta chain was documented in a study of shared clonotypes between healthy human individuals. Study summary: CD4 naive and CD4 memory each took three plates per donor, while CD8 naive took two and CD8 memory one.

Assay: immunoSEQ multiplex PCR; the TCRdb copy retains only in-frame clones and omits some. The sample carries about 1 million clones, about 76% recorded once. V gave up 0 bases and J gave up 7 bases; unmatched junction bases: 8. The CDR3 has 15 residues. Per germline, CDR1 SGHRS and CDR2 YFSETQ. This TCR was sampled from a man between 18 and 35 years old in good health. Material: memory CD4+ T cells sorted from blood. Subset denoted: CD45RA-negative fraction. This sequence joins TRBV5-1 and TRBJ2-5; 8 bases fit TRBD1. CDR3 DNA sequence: TGCGCCAGCAGCTTGGACGGGACAGGTATTTTGACCCAGTACTTC. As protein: CASSLDGTGILTQYF.